This paragraph covers one T cell receptor beta chain sequence. This sample stems from a study of blood T cell repertoires in COVID-19. Sequenced by immunoSEQ multiplex PCR; TCRdb stores in-frame clones only, minus some. The sample shows approximately 300,000 clones, roughly 90% of them seen only once. Germline V gives CDR1 SGHRS, CDR2 YFSETQ. The CDR3 length is 14 residues. V shed 2 bases and J shed 2 bases, with 10 bases lying between them. The chain has TRBV5-1 and TRBJ1-1; D is ambiguous. Sequencing was performed on PBMCs or T cells enriched from blood (not recorded which). This TCR derives from a woman aged 18-35 years with acute COVID-19. The CDR3 here is CASSFSGFNTEAFF. The CDR3 bases are TGCGCCAGCAGCTTTTCGGGATTCAACACTGAAGCTTTCTTT.